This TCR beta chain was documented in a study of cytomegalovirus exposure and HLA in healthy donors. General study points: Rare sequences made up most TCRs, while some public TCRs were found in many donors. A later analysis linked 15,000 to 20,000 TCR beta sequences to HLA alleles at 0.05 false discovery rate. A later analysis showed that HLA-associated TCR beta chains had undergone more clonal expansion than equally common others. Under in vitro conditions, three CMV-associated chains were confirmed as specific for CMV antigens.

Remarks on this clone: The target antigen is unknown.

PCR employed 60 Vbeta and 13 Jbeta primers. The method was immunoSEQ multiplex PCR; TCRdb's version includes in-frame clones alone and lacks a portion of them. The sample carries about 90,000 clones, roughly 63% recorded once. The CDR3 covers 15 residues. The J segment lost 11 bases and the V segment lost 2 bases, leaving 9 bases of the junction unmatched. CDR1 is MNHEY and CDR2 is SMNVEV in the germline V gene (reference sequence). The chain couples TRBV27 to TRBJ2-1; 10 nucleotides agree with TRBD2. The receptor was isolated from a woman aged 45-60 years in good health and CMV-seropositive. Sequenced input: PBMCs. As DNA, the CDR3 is TGTGCCAGCAGTTTAAGTACTAGCGGGGCCAACAAGCAGTTCTTC. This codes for CASSLSTSGANKQFF.